Described below is a single T cell receptor (beta chain) sequence and its context. Assay: immunoSEQ multiplex PCR; the TCRdb copy retains only in-frame clones and omits some. The table includes 35,000 to 40,000 clones, roughly 89% detected once. Unmatched junction bases numbered 6, after V lost 7 bases and J lost 4 bases. Germline assignment: CDR1 SGHVS and CDR2 FQNEAQ. This CDR3 contains 14 residues. This entry is derived from a study of blood T cell repertoires in COVID-19. Study in general: Donors in the United States, Italy and Spain gave samples during acute or convalescent COVID-19. In each case, the material was cDNA or gDNA derived from T cells, B-cell-depleted T cells, or PBMCs.

The material sequenced was peripheral blood. V usage is TRBV7-8 and J usage is TRBJ2-3; the match to TRBD2 covers 9 bases. The origin of this receptor is a human donor in a cohort sampled during active COVID-19. CDR3 protein: CASMLGLAADTQYF. As DNA, the CDR3 is TGTGCCAGCATGCTGGGACTAGCCGCAGATACGCAGTATTTT.